This TCR beta chain was identified during a study of CD4 T cells in relation to SARS-CoV-2 and coronaviruses. Assay used: immunoSEQ multiplex PCR; TCRdb lists only in-frame clones, some missing. The sample consists of roughly 11,000 clones, 85% to 90% of them appearing once. Trimming left V 0 bases short and J 0 bases short, with 5 bases between. CDR1 is SGHRS, CDR2 YFSETQ, per germline. CDR3 size: 14 residues. The V and J genes are TRBV5-1 and TRBJ2-3; D is unclear. The receptor was isolated from an adult with COVID-19. Material for sequencing was naive CD4+ T cells from PBMCs. Subset indicated: naive CD4+ T cells isolated by negative enrichment. The CDR3 here is CASSLADSTDTQYF. The CDR3 DNA is TGCGCCAGCAGCTTGGCCGACAGCACAGATACGCAGTATTTT.